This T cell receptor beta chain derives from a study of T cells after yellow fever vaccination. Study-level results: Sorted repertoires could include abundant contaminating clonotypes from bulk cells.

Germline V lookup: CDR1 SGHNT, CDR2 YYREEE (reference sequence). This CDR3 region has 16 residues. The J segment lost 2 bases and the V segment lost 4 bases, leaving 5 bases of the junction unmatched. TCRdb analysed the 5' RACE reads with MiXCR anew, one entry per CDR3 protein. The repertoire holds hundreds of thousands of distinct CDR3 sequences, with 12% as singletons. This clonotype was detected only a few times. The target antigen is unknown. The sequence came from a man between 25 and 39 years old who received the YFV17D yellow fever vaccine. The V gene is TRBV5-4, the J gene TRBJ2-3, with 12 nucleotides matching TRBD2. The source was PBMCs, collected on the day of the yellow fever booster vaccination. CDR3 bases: TGTGCCAGCAGCACCAGACTAGCGGGGGACACAGATACGCAGTATTTT. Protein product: CASSTRLAGDTDTQYF.